This TCR beta chain was sequenced during a study of blood T cell repertoires in COVID-19. About the study: The origin of the acute and convalescent COVID-19 samples was the United States, Italy and Spain.

The CDR3 sequence is 15 residues long. CDR1 and CDR2 (germline): LNHDA, SQIVND (reference sequence). Trimming at V came to 6 bases and at J to 10 bases, leaving 12 bases not matched to a gene. The protocol was immunoSEQ multiplex PCR, while the TCRdb copy is restricted to in-frame clones and leaves out a portion. The table has about 170,000 clones, about 82% seen once; the top ten hold 7.5% to 10%. Patients of the Seattle cohort, enrolled during active infection, were followed longitudinally. What was sequenced was peripheral blood. The sequence derives from a woman older than 75 with COVID-19, enrolled during active disease. The chain combines TRBV19 with TRBJ2-1; 10 bases agree with TRBD2. CDR3 protein: CASSLAGASRVEQFF. Here the CDR3 DNA reads TGTGCCAGTAGCCTAGCGGGGGCCTCTAGGGTGGAGCAGTTCTTC. Filled out from reference TRBV19 and TRBJ2-1, the complete variable domain reads DGGITQSPKYLFRKEGQNVTLSCEQNLNHDAMYWYRQDPGQGLRLIYYSQIVNDFQKGDIAEGYSVSREKKESFPLTVTSAQKNPTAFYLCASSLAGASRVEQFFGPGTRLTVL.